The present T cell receptor (beta chain) was sequenced within a study of cytomegalovirus exposure and HLA in healthy donors. Study-wide findings and caveats: Sequences of the TCR beta chain were said to predict the HLA-A and HLA-B alleles of most subjects accurately. Available immune exposure information covered CMV serostatus only. The classifier was said to identify cytomegalovirus status with high specificity and sensitivity.

This clone was seen a handful of times. Its antigen is not known. The germline V gene encodes CDR1 SGHTA and CDR2 FQGNSA. The CDR3 sequence is 15 residues long. The germline V and J ends were trimmed by 5 bases and 0 bases, with 12 bases remaining between them. 60 Vbeta and 13 Jbeta primers were used in PCR. Repertoires were generated with immunoSEQ multiplex PCR, while TCRdb's copy carries only in-frame clones and drops some. The table shows 150,000 or so clones, with approximately 80% occurring only once. The chain employs TRBV7-2 and TRBJ2-3; a weak D match, TRBD2 (5 bases). The sequenced sample was PBMCs. The TCR was taken from a woman between 40 and 50 years old in good health and CMV-seronegative. The CDR3, as DNA: TGTGCCAGCAGCCTGCGGGTATCTAGCACAGATACGCAGTATTTT. This encodes CASSLRVSSTDTQYF.